A selection of T cell receptor beta chains follows, all from one sample in a study of blood T cell repertoires in COVID-19. Profiled with immunoSEQ multiplex PCR; TCRdb holds only in-frame clones, not every one. The table includes 250,000 to 350,000 clones, around nine tenths detected once. Sequenced sample: peripheral blood. These receptors all stem from a woman aged 30 to 39 with COVID-19, enrolled during active disease. Both conserved end residues are part of each CDR3. Fields, in order: CDR3 length, D gene, J gene, V gene, clone size, CDR3 DNA, CDR3 protein. D genes are given only for firm matches. Clone size is stated in some rows and not others, as once, few, many or a class when expanded.

15	TRBD1	TRBJ2-7	TRBV4-3	.	TGCGCCAGCAGCCCAGGTTACAGGGGGCTATACGAGCAGTACTTC	CASSPGYRGLYEQYF
15	TRBD2	TRBJ2-3	TRBV19	.	TGTGCCAGTAGTAACCGACTAGCGGGCACAGATACGCAGTATTTT	CASSNRLAGTDTQYF
13	TRBD1	TRBJ1-1	TRBV3-1/TRBV3-2	.	TGTGCCAGCACCCAGATCCAGGGGGCTGAAGCTTTCTTT	CASTQIQGAEAFF
15	.	TRBJ1-1	TRBV6-2/TRBV6-3	.	TGTGCCAGCAGCCCCCCGGGATCCTGGGCCACTGAAGCTTTCTTT	CASSPPGSWATEAFF
15	.	TRBJ2-7	TRBV5-1	.	TGCGCCAGCAGCTTGGAGGAGGGAAGGGTCCACGAGCAGTACTTC	CASSLEEGRVHEQYF
16	.	TRBJ2-2	TRBV28	.	TGTGCCAGCAGCCGAGGGCGGGGCCGCGGCACCGGGGAGCTGTTTTTT	CASSRGRGRGTGELFF
13	.	TRBJ2-7	TRBV6-5	.	TGTGCCAGCAGTTACGGGGCCGCCTACGAGCAGTACTTC	CASSYGAAYEQYF
14	.	TRBJ1-1	TRBV6-5	.	TGTGCCAGCAGTAGGGGTTCACGGAACACTGAAGCTTTCTTT	CASSRGSRNTEAFF
13	.	TRBJ1-2	TRBV7-9	.	TGTGCCAGCAGCTTGGGACTGCTCTATGGCTACACCTTC	CASSLGLLYGYTF
13	.	TRBJ1-2	TRBV5-1	.	TGCGCCAGCAGCTTGGCCGTAGGGGGAGGCTACACCTTC	CASSLAVGGGYTF
14	TRBD1	TRBJ1-4	TRBV19	.	TGTGCCAGTAGGAGGACAGGGCAAGGCGAAAAACTGTTTTTT	CASRRTGQGEKLFF
11	TRBD1	TRBJ2-5	TRBV20-1	once	TGCAGCCAACAGGGGACGGAGACCCAGTACTTC	CSQQGTETQYF
14	TRBD2	TRBJ2-1	TRBV5-8	.	TGTGCCAGCAGCTTCTTCCTAGCGGGAGATGAGCAGTTCTTC	CASSFFLAGDEQFF
15	TRBD1	TRBJ2-1	TRBV5-5	.	TGTGCCAGCAGCTTGCGGACAGGGGCATTGATTGAGCAGTTCTTC	CASSLRTGALIEQFF
14	TRBD1	TRBJ2-3	TRBV5-6	once	TGTGCCAGCAGCCGGGGACAGGGGGTAGATACGCAGTATTTT	CASSRGQGVDTQYF
15	.	TRBJ2-1	TRBV7-3	.	TGTGCCAGCAGCTTCGACAGAAGCTCCTACAATGAGCAGTTCTTC	CASSFDRSSYNEQFF
12	.	TRBJ1-4	TRBV3-1/TRBV3-2	.	TGTGCCAGCAGCCATAGCCAGGGGAAACTGTTTTTT	CASSHSQGKLFF
15	.	TRBJ2-2	TRBV2	.	TGTGCCAGCAGTGCGACACCCGCGAACACCGGGGAGCTGTTTTTT	CASSATPANTGELFF
16	TRBD1	TRBJ1-5	TRBV28	.	TGTGCCAGCAGTTTACACTCGGGACAGGGAAGACAGCCCCAGCATTTT	CASSLHSGQGRQPQHF
11	.	TRBJ1-5	TRBV19	.	TGTTCGTCAGGGCTAGGGCAGCCCCAGCATTTT	CSSGLGQPQHF
15	.	TRBJ2-7	TRBV24-1	.	TGTGCCACCAGTGATTTCTTGGAGTCAGCCTACGAGCAGTACTTC	CATSDFLESAYEQYF
13	.	TRBJ1-5	TRBV6-6	.	TGTGCCAGCAGTGCCTCCCGAGGTTCGGCCCAGCATTTT	CASSASRGSAQHF
17	.	TRBJ2-5	TRBV28	once	TGTGCCAGCAGTTTCGTCCTTGGTCTGGGAGGTAGGGAGACCCAGTACTTC	CASSFVLGLGGRETQYF
16	TRBD1	TRBJ2-7	TRBV7-6	.	TGTGCCAGCAGCTTAGGGTGGGACAGGGGGCTCTACGAGCAGTACTTC	CASSLGWDRGLYEQYF
18	.	TRBJ2-3	TRBV2	.	TGTGCCAGCAGTGAGCTCGTCGGGACGGGAGCCGTCACAGATACGCAGTATTTT	CASSELVGTGAVTDTQYF
14	TRBD1	TRBJ2-7	TRBV28	.	TGTGCCAGCAGTTTGGGGACAGGGGTCGACGAGCAGTACTTC	CASSLGTGVDEQYF
14	.	TRBJ2-1	TRBV2	.	TGTGCCAGCAGACAGGATTCCCCCTACAATGAGCAGTTCTTC	CASRQDSPYNEQFF
16	TRBD1	TRBJ1-2	TRBV28	.	TGTGCCAGCAGTATTAACACGGGACAGGGGGCGGTTGGCTACACCTTC	CASSINTGQGAVGYTF
14	.	TRBJ2-7	TRBV7-2	.	TGTGCCAGCAGCTTAGTCGGGACTCGAGGGGAGCAGTACTTC	CASSLVGTRGEQYF